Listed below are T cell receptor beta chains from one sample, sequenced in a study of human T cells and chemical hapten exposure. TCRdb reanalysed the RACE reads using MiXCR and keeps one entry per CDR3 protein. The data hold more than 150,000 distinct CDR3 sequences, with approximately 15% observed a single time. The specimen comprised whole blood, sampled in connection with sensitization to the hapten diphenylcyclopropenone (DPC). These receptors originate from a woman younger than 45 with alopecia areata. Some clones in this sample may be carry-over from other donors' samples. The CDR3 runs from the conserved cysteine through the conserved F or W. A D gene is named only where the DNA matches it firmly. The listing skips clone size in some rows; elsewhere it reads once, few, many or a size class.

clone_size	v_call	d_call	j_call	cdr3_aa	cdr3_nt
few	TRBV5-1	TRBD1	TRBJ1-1	CASIEGAGTEAFF	TGCGCCAGCATCGAGGGGGCCGGCACTGAAGCTTTCTTT
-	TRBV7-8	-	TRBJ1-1	CASIPQGRITEAFF	TGTGCCAGCATCCCTCAGGGGAGAATCACTGAAGCTTTCTTT
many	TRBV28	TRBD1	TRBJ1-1	CASSLIGTGQIAFF	TGTGCCAGCAGTTTAATTGGGACAGGCCAGATAGCTTTCTTT
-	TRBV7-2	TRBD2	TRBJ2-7	CASRPSGLSYEQYF	TGTGCCAGCAGGCCTAGCGGGCTCTCCTACGAGCAGTACTTC
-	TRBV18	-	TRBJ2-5	CASSPGQEETQYF	TGTGCCAGCTCACCAGGCCAGGAAGAGACCCAGTACTTC
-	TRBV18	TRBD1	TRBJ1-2	CASSPATGYGYTF	TGTGCCAGCTCACCGGCGACAGGGTATGGCTACACCTTC
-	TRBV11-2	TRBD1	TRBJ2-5	CASSLDRGGETQYF	TGTGCCAGCAGCCTGGACAGGGGTGGAGAGACCCAGTACTTC
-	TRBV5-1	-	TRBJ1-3	CASSSGRGTGNTIYF	TGCGCCAGCAGCTCCGGTCGGGGTACCGGAAACACCATATATTTT
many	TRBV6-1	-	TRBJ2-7	CASSEGNARGYSYEQYF	TGTGCCAGCAGTGAAGGTAATGCGAGGGGCTACTCCTACGAGCAGTACTTC
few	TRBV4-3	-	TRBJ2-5	CASSQGLTGTLQETQYF	TGCGCCAGCAGCCAAGGGTTGACAGGGACTCTCCAAGAGACCCAGTACTTC
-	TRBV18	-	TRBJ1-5	CASSPKDSNQPQHF	TGTGCCAGCTCACCCAAGGATAGCAATCAGCCCCAGCATTTT
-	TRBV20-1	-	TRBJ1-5	CSAAPRRGSNQPQHF	TGCAGTGCCGCCCCTCGTAGGGGTAGCAATCAGCCCCAGCATTTT
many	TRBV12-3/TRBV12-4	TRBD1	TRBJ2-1	CASSFVRGFDEQFF	TGTGCCAGCAGTTTTGTCAGGGGGTTCGATGAGCAGTTCTTC
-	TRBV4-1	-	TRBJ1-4	CASSRTLNEKLFF	TGCGCCAGCAGTCGGACGTTGAATGAAAAACTGTTTTTT
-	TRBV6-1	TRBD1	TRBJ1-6	CASSATGTGERPLHF	TGTGCCAGCAGTGCCACCGGGACAGGGGAGAGACCCCTCCACTTT
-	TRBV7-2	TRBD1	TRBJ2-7	CASTIGQGYYEQYF	TGTGCCAGCACCATAGGACAGGGGTACTACGAGCAGTACTTC
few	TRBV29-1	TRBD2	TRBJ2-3	CSGSGRADTQYF	TGCAGCGGTAGCGGGAGGGCAGATACGCAGTATTTT
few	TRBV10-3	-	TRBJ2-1	CAISGKDYNEQFF	TGTGCCATCAGTGGAAAGGACTACAATGAGCAGTTCTTC
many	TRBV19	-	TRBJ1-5	CASSPSWAHDQPQHF	TGTGCCAGTAGTCCCTCCTGGGCGCATGATCAGCCCCAGCATTTT
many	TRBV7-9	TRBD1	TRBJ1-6	CASSGDRDSSPLHF	TGTGCCAGCAGCGGGGACAGGGATAGTTCACCCCTCCACTTT
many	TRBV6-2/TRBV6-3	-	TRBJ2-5	CASSLRQQETQYF	TGTGCCAGCAGCCTCCGACAGCAAGAGACCCAGTACTTC
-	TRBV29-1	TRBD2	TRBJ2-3	CSARGLAGGRTDTQYF	TGCAGCGCGAGAGGGCTGGCGGGGGGGCGCACAGATACGCAGTATTTT
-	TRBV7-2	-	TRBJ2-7	CASSPIREAWYEQYF	TGTGCCAGCAGTCCAATCAGGGAGGCATGGTACGAGCAGTACTTC
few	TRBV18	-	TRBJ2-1	CASSPQGGYNEQFF	TGTGCCAGCTCACCACAGGGAGGCTACAATGAGCAGTTCTTC
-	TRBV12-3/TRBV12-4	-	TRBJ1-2	CASSFFSGTLNGYTF	TGTGCCAGCAGTTTTTTCTCCGGGACACTTAATGGCTACACCTTC
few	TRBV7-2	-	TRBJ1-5	CASSFRENQPQHF	TGCGCCAGCAGCTTTAGGGAGAATCAGCCCCAGCATTTT
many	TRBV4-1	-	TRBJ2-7	CASSQLRDRAYEQYF	TGCGCCAGCAGCCAACTCCGGGACCGGGCCTACGAGCAGTACTTC
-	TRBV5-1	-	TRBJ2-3	CASSLVGTGKTDTQYF	TGCGCCAGCAGCTTGGTTGGGACCGGTAAGACAGATACGCAGTATTTT
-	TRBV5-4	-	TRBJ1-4	CASSRGGISNEKLFF	TGTGCCAGCAGCAGGGGCGGGATATCTAATGAAAAACTGTTTTTT
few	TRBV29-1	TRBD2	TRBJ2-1	CSVSGTSFYNEQFF	TGCAGCGTTTCCGGGACTAGCTTTTACAATGAGCAGTTCTTC
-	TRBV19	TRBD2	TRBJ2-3	CASSTRGTSGGADHTQYF	TGTGCCAGTAGTACCCGCGGAACTAGCGGGGGGGCGGATCATACGCAGTATTTT
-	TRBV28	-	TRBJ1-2	CASSSAGWAIGNYGYTF	TGTGCCAGCAGTTCTGCAGGTTGGGCAATAGGGAACTATGGCTACACCTTC
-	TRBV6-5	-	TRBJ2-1	CASSYINEQFF	TGTGCCAGCAGTTATATAAATGAGCAGTTCTTC
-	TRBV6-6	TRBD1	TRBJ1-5	CASRAGQLGQPQHF	TGTGCCAGCAGAGCGGGACAGCTTGGTCAGCCCCAGCATTTT
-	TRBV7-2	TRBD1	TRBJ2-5	CASSAGQGQETQYF	TGTGCCAGCAGCGCGGGACAGGGTCAAGAGACCCAGTACTTC
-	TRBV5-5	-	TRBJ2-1	CASSSRREQFF	TGTGCCAGCAGTTCTAGGCGCGAGCAGTTCTTC
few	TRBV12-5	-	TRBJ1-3	CASGLDPGGDSSGNTIYF	TGTGCTAGTGGTTTGGACCCCGGAGGGGATTCGTCCGGAAACACCATATATTTT
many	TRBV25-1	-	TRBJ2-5	CASSEYAGQETQYF	TGTGCCAGCAGTGAATACGCGGGGCAAGAGACCCAGTACTTC
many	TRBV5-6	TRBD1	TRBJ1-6	CASSFTGDHNSPLHF	TGTGCCAGCAGCTTTACAGGGGACCATAATTCACCCCTCCACTTT
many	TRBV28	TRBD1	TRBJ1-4	CASSSPGQGHGEKLFF	TGTGCCAGCAGTTCCCCGGGACAGGGGCATGGTGAAAAACTGTTTTTT
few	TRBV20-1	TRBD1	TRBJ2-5	CSGRDREETQYF	TGCAGTGGCAGGGACAGAGAAGAGACCCAGTACTTC
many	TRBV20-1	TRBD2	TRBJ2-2	CSARSGGNTGELFF	TGCAGTGCTAGATCGGGGGGGAACACCGGGGAGCTGTTTTTT
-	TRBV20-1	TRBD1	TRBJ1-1	CSARNRGPTEAFF	TGCAGTGCTAGAAACAGGGGTCCCACTGAAGCTTTCTTT
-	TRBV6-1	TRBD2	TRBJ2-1	CASSEAPGGPGNEQFF	TGTGCCAGCAGTGAAGCGCCGGGAGGGCCGGGGAATGAGCAGTTCTTC
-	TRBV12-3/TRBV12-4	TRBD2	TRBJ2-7	CASSLELAASYEQYF	TGTGCCAGCAGTTTAGAACTAGCGGCCTCCTACGAGCAGTACTTC
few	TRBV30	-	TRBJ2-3	CAWSVGQGPGTDTQYF	TGTGCCTGGAGTGTAGGGCAGGGGCCGGGCACAGATACGCAGTATTTT
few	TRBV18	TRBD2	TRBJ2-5	CASSPLSGGLEETQYF	TGTGCCAGCTCACCCCTCAGCGGGGGACTTGAAGAGACCCAGTACTTC
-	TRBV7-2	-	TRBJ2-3	CASSRAPGVGDTQYF	TGTGCCAGCAGCCGTGCCCCGGGAGTGGGAGATACGCAGTATTTT